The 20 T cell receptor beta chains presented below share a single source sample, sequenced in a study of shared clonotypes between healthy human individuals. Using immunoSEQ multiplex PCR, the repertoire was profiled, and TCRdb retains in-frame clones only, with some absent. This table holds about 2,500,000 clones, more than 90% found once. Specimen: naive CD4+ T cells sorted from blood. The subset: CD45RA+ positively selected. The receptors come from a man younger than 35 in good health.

The CDR3 reads CASSPDGTPGANYGYTF. CDR3 nucleotide sequence: TGTGCCAGCAGCCCGGACGGGACACCTGGCGCGAACTATGGCTACACCTTC. The chain recombines TRBV7-2 with TRBJ1-2, with a possible D match to TRBD1 (6 bases). V was shortened by 5 bases and J by 2 bases, with 21 bases between the two germline ends. Germline values: CDR1 SGHTA, CDR2 FQGNSA. The CDR3 length is 17 residues.

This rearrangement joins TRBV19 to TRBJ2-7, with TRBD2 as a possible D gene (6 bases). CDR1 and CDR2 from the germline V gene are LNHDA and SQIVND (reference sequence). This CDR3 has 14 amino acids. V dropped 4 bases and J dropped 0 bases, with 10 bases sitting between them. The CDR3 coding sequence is TGTGCCAGTAGTACCGTCGGGAGCTCCTACGAGCAGTACTTC. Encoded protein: CASSTVGSSYEQYF. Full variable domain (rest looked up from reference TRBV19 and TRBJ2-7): DGGITQSPKYLFRKEGQNVTLSCEQNLNHDAMYWYRQDPGQGLRLIYYSQIVNDFQKGDIAEGYSVSREKKESFPLTVTSAQKNPTAFYLCASSTVGSSYEQYFGPGTRLTVT.

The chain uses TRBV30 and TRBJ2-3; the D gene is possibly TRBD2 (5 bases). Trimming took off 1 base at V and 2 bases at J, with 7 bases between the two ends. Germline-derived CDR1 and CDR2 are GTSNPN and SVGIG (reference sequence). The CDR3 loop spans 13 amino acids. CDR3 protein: CAWSEDYTDTQYF. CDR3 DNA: TGTGCCTGGAGTGAAGACTACACAGATACGCAGTATTTT. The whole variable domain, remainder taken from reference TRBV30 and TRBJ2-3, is SQTIHQWPATLVQPVGSPLSLECTVEGTSNPNLYWYRQAAGRGLQLLFYSVGIGQISSEVPQNLSASRPQDRQFILSSKKLLLSDSGFYLCAWSEDYTDTQYFGPGTRLTVL.

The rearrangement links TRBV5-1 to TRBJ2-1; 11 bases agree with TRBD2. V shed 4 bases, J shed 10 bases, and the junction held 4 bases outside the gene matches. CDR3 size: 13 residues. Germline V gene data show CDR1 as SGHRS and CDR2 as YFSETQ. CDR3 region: CASSPGTSGEQFF. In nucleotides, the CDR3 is TGCGCCAGCAGCCCCGGGACTAGCGGAGAGCAGTTCTTC. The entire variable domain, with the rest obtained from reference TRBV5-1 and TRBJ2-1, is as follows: KAGVTQTPRYLIKTRGQQVTLSCSPISGHRSVSWYQQTPGQGLQFLFEYFSETQRNKGNFPGRFSGRQFSNSRSEMNVSTLELGDSALYLCASSPGTSGEQFFGPGTRLTVL.

The CDR3: CASSLVSGGDTSNYGYTF. The CDR3, as DNA: TGTGCCAGCAGCTTAGTATCCGGGGGTGACACTTCTAACTATGGCTACACCTTC. The chain links TRBV7-9 to TRBJ1-2, with a weak D call TRBD1 (5 bases). The CDR3 totals 18 residues. Trimming pared 1 base from V and 0 bases from J, leaving 18 bases between. In germline, CDR1 is SEHNR, CDR2 FQNEAQ (reference sequence).

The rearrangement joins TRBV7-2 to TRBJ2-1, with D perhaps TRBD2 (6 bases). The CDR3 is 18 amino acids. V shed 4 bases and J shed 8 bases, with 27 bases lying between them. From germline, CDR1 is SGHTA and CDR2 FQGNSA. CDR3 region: CASSSKTPGLPVRHEQFF. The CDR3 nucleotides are TGTGCCAGCAGCTCGAAAACTCCGGGACTCCCTGTTAGGCATGAGCAGTTCTTC.

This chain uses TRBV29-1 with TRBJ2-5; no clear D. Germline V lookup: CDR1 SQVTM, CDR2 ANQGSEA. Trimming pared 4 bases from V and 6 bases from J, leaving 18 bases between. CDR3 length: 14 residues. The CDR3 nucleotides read TGCAGCGTTGTTAAGGGCCTAGAAGGAAAGACCCAGTACTTC. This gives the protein CSVVKGLEGKTQYF. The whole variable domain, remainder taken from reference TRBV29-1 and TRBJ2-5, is SAVISQKPSRDICQRGTSLTIQCQVDSQVTMMFWYRQQPGQSLTLIATANQGSEATYESGFVIDKFPISRPNLTFSTLTVSNMSPEDSSIYLCSVVKGLEGKTQYFGPGTRLLVL.

In DNA, the CDR3 is TGTGCCAGCAGACCGGGGGGGCTGGGCGAGCAGTACTTC. Translated: CASRPGGLGEQYF. This chain joins TRBV2 and TRBJ2-7, with 8 bases identical to TRBD2. V shed 6 bases, J shed 6 bases, and the junction held 7 bases outside the gene matches. Germline V lookup: CDR1 SNHLY, CDR2 FYNNEI. The CDR3 runs 13 residues.

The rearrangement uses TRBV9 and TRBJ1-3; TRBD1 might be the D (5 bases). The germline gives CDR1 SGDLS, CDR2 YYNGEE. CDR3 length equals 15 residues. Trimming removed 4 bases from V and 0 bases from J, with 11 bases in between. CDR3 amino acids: CASSSGGSSGNTIYF. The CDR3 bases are TGTGCCAGCAGCTCCGGGGGTTCCTCTGGAAACACCATATATTTT.

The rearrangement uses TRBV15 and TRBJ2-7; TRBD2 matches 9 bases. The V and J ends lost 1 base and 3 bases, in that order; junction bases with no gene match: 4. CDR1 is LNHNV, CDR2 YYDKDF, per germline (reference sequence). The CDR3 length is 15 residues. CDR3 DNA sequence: TGTGCCACCAGCAGAGCAGGTAGCGGGAGCTACGAGCAGTACTTC. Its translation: CATSRAGSGSYEQYF. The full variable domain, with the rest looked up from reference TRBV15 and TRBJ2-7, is DAMVIQNPRYQVTQFGKPVTLSCSQTLNHNVMYWYQQKSSQAPKLLFHYYDKDFNNEADTPDNFQSRRPNTSFCFLDIRSPGLGDTAMYLCATSRAGSGSYEQYFGPGTRLTVT.

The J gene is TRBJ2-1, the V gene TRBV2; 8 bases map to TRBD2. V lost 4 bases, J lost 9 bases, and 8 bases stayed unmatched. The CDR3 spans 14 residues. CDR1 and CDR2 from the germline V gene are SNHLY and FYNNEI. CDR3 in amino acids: CASSVSSGEGEQFF. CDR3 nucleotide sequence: TGTGCCAGCAGTGTTAGTAGCGGGGAGGGTGAGCAGTTCTTC.

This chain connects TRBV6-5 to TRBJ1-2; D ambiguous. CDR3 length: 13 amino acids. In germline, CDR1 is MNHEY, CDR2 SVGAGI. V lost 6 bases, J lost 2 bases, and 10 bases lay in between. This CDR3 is CASRLGVNYGYTF. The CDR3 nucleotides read TGTGCCAGCAGGCTTGGGGTGAACTATGGCTACACCTTC.

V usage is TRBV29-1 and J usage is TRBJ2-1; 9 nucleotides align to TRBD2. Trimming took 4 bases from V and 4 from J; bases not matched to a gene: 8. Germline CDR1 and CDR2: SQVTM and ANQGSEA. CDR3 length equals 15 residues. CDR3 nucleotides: TGCAGCGTTGGTCTAGCGGGATTTTTGTACAATGAGCAGTTCTTC. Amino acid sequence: CSVGLAGFLYNEQFF.

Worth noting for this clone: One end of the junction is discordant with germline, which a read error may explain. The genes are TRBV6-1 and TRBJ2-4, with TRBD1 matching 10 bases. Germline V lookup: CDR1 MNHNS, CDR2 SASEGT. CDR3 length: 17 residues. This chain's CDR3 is CASGEGTGARAKNIQYF. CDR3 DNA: TGTGCCAGCGGTGAAGGGACAGGGGCCAGGGCCAAAAACATTCAGTACTTC.

The CDR3 loop reads CASSLGRAGGHEQYF. The CDR3 DNA follows: TGTGCCAGCAGCTTAGGAAGAGCGGGAGGCCACGAGCAGTACTTC. The V and J genes are TRBV7-2 and TRBJ2-7; 9 bases fit TRBD2. Germline assignment: CDR1 SGHTA and CDR2 FQGNSA. This CDR3 has 15 residues. The junction had 6 bases not matched to a gene; V was cut back by 1 base and J by 5 bases.

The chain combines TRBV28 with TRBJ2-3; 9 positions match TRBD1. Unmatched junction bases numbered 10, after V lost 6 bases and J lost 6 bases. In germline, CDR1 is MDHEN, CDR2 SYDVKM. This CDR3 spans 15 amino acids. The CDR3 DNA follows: TGTGCCAGCAGGGGAACAGGGGGCGAGAGTGATACGCAGTATTTT. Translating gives CASRGTGGESDTQYF.

The CDR3, as DNA: TGTGCCATCAGTGAGACTAGCGGGGGAGACACCGGGGAGCTGTTTTTT. Protein: CAISETSGGDTGELFF. V and J are TRBV10-3 and TRBJ2-2, with 11 positions matching TRBD2. The CDR3 is made up of 16 amino acids. Per germline, CDR1 ENHRY and CDR2 SYGVKD. Germline trimming cut 2 bases from V and 3 bases from J; bases unmatched to any gene: 2.

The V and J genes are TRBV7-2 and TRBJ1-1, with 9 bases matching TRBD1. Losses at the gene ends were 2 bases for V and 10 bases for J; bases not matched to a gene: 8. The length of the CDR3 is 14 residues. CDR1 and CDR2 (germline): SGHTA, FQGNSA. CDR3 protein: CASSLSGQGSIAFF. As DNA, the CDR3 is TGTGCCAGCAGCTTATCCGGACAGGGGAGTATAGCTTTCTTT.

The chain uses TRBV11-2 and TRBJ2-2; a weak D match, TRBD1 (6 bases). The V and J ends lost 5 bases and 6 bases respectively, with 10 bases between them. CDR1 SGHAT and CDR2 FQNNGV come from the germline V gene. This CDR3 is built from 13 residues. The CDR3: CASSPQGSGELFF. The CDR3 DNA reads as TGTGCCAGCAGCCCGCAGGGGTCCGGGGAGCTGTTTTTT.

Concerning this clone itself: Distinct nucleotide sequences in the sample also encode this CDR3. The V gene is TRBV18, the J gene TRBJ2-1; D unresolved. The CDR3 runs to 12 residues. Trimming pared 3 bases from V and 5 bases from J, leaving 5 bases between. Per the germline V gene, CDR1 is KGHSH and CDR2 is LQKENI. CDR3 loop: CASSPSDNEQFF. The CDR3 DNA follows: TGTGCCAGCTCACCCAGTGACAATGAGCAGTTCTTC.